This T cell receptor beta chain comes out of a study of blood T cells in healthy people across ages. Overall study results and limits: Naive and antigen-experienced cells could not be conclusively compared, given unsorted PBMCs. Donors of long life had a larger count of naive CD4+ cells and greater diversity than aged donors.

For the second PCR, which ran for about 7 to 12 cycles, a sample-barcoded 5' primer and a J-beta primer mix were used. One entry per CDR3 protein, called by TCRdb with MiXCR from the 5' RACE reads. The repertoire holds some 710,000 distinct CDR3 sequences, 20% to 25% seen once, with less than 25% in the top ten. As regards this clonotype: Its target is not known.

J was trimmed by 6 bases and V by 3 bases; bases with no gene match: 2. The CDR3 has 13 amino acids. From germline, CDR1 is KGHSH and CDR2 LQKENI. The gene calls are TRBV18 and TRBJ1-5, with TRBD1 matching over 7 bases. The TCR was taken from an older man in good health. The material sequenced was blood. The CDR3 DNA is TGTGCCAGCTCACCGGGACAGTTTCAGCCCCAGCATTTT. It specifies CASSPGQFQPQHF.